One sample yielded the 26 T cell receptor beta chains listed below, sequenced in a study of Ad26.COV2.S vaccination and SARS-CoV-2 variants listed by TCRdb under 2021. Library prep was done by the immunoSEQ multiplex PCR assay. The clones in this table, taken by TCRdb from immuneACCESS, are in-frame only. Not every clone is retained; where verified, under half of the shortfall comes from an unresolved V gene, and the cause of the rest is unknown. The sample table lists more than 300,000 clones, 85% of them with a count of one. Jointly, the top ten make up around 2% of the sample. The sample's treatment or condition label, decoded: around 19 received Ad26.COV2.S at low or high dose, single or two shots; about 5 received placebo; per-sample allocation not given. Repertoires of vaccine and placebo recipients were sequenced from samples collected on day 63 after the first injection. The source was peripheral blood, collected in a trial of Ad26.COV2.S vaccine versus placebo. The source of these receptors is a person aged 18-65 years who received the Ad26.COV2.S COVID-19 vaccine or a placebo.

This chain connects TRBV24-1 to TRBJ2-1, with D perhaps matching TRBD1 (6 bases). Trimming took 3 bases from V and 2 from J, leaving 10 bases between them. CDR1 and CDR2 from the germline V gene are KGHDR and SFDVKD. The CDR3 has 15 residues. CDR3 coding DNA: TGTGCCACCAGTGATACTCAGGGGCCCTACAATGAGCAGTTCTTC. It yields the protein CATSDTQGPYNEQFF.

The chain couples TRBV5-6 to TRBJ2-2, with D perhaps given as TRBD1 or TRBD2 (5 bases each). This CDR3 region has 17 residues. V was pared by 6 bases and J by 5 bases, with 23 bases between. The germline gives CDR1 SGHDT, CDR2 YYEEEE. CDR3 bases: TGTGCCAGCAAGTCGATGAGCGGCCAGGGTCGAACCGGGGAGCTGTTTTTT. It codes for CASKSMSGQGRTGELFF.

The J gene is TRBJ1-5, the V gene TRBV7-9; D is unresolved. V lost 1 base and J lost 1, with 8 bases in between. The CDR3 runs to 15 residues. Germline CDR1 and CDR2: SEHNR and FQNEAQ (reference sequence). In DNA, the CDR3 is TGTGCCAGCAGCTTAGGGGTTTCAAGCAATCAGCCCCAGCATTTT. Translating gives CASSLGVSSNQPQHF.

The rearrangement uses TRBV7-2 and TRBJ2-1; the match to TRBD1 covers 9 bases. The CDR3 spans 14 residues. J was trimmed by 4 bases and V by 5 bases; bases with no gene match: 3. Germline V gene sequence: CDR1 SGHTA, CDR2 FQGNSA. CDR3 sequence reads: CASSVGQGYNEQFF. In DNA form, the CDR3 reads TGTGCCAGCAGCGTGGGACAGGGATACAATGAGCAGTTCTTC.

This chain links TRBV7-3 with TRBJ2-7, with 7 bases lining up with TRBD1. This CDR3 has 13 amino acids. Germline V gene sequence: CDR1 SGHTA, CDR2 FQGTGA. The V segment lost 5 bases and the J segment 6 bases; nucleotides outside the gene matches: 7. The CDR3 here is CASSQNRGSEQYF. For the CDR3, the DNA is TGTGCCAGCAGCCAGAACAGGGGAAGCGAGCAGTACTTC.

The genes are TRBV6-6 and TRBJ2-5; unclear D gene. The CDR3 loop spans 13 amino acids. Germline assignment: CDR1 MNHNY and CDR2 SVGAGI (reference sequence). V was shortened by 5 bases and J by 5 bases, with 12 bases between the two germline ends. The CDR3 sequence is CASSLVSLETQYF. The DNA for the CDR3 is TGTGCCAGCAGTCTCGTGTCACTGGAGACCCAGTACTTC.

The chain is built from TRBV5-1 and TRBJ2-1; tentatively, D is TRBD1 or TRBD2 (5 bases each). This CDR3 region has 15 residues. Deletions cut 4 bases from V and 5 bases from J, with 16 bases between. The germline CDR1 and CDR2 sequences are SGHRS and YFSETQ. The CDR3 spells CASSRGPAVNNEQFF. CDR3 sequence (DNA): TGCGCCAGCAGCCGGGGACCCGCCGTCAACAATGAGCAGTTCTTC.

The V call is TRBV27, the J call TRBJ1-2; 7 positions match TRBD1. In germline, CDR1 is MNHEY, CDR2 SMNVEV (reference sequence). The ends lost 4 bases at V and 4 bases at J; junction bases unmatched: 6. The CDR3 runs to 14 residues. DNA of the CDR3: TGTGCCAGCAGTTATCAGGGGGAAATCTATGGCTACACCTTC. Residues: CASSYQGEIYGYTF.

This clone was counted once. V gene TRBV6-5 combines with J gene TRBJ2-5; D might be TRBD1 or TRBD2, each matching 5 bases. V lost 11 bases to trimming and J lost 5 bases, with 24 bases between them. Per the germline V gene, CDR1 is MNHEY and CDR2 is SVGAGI. This CDR3 is 15 amino acids long. CDR3 nucleotides: TGTGCCTCACAAGGGGCCAGGGACGCTTCGGAGACCCAGTACTTC. As protein: CASQGARDASETQYF.

The genes are TRBV11-3 and TRBJ2-7; D is possibly TRBD2 (6 bases). The CDR3 consists of 14 residues. The V end lost 4 bases, the J end lost 0 bases, and 10 bases lay between the germline ends. Germline CDR1 reads SGHNT; CDR2 reads YENEEA. The CDR3: CASSSRGSSYEQYF. CDR3 bases: TGTGCCAGCAGCTCCCGGGGGAGCTCCTACGAGCAGTACTTC.

This clone is a singleton in its sample. The chain uses TRBV27 and TRBJ1-4; no firm D call. Per germline, CDR1 MNHEY and CDR2 SMNVEV (reference sequence). CDR3 size: 15 residues. Trimming took 5 bases from V and 4 from J, leaving 14 bases between them. The CDR3 sequence: CASSPRTSGNEKLFF. The CDR3 DNA sequence: TGTGCCAGCAGTCCCCGGACCTCGGGTAATGAAAAACTGTTTTTT.

This chain uses TRBV3-1 (or the pseudogene TRBV3-2) with TRBJ1-2; a possible D gene is TRBD1 (6 bases). CDR3 length: 15 amino acids. The germline V gene encodes CDR1 LGHDT and CDR2 YNNKEL (reference sequence). With 0 bases removed from V and 8 bases from J, the gap between germline ends came to 16 bases. CDR3 amino acids: CASSQDGRGTGGYTF. The DNA for the CDR3 is TGTGCCAGCAGCCAAGATGGCAGGGGAACGGGGGGCTACACCTTC.

This clone was counted at least ten times. The chain couples TRBV15 to TRBJ1-1; D not resolved. Germline CDR1 and CDR2: LNHNV and YYDKDF (reference sequence). The CDR3 covers 13 residues. V lost 5 bases and J 0 bases, leaving 7 bases between the germline ends. The CDR3 coding sequence is TGTGCCACCAGCCACAGCATGAACACTGAAGCTTTCTTT. It yields the protein CATSHSMNTEAFF. Filled out from reference TRBV15 and TRBJ1-1, the complete variable domain reads DAMVIQNPRYQVTQFGKPVTLSCSQTLNHNVMYWYQQKSSQAPKLLFHYYDKDFNNEADTPDNFQSRRPNTSFCFLDIRSPGLGDTAMYLCATSHSMNTEAFFGQGTRLTVV.

The rearrangement joins TRBV4-1 to TRBJ1-2, with D possibly TRBD1 on 6 matching bases. V shed 1 base and J shed 7 bases, with 19 bases lying between them. In germline, CDR1 is MGHRA, CDR2 YSYEKL. CDR3 size: 16 residues. CDR3 DNA: TGCGCCAGCAGCCAAGGCGGTAAACTACAGGGCGCTGGCTACACCTTC. This codes for CASSQGGKLQGAGYTF.

The chain carries TRBV11-2 and TRBJ2-3, with D possibly matching TRBD1 (5 bases). The CDR3 consists of 15 residues. The germline V and J ends were trimmed by 0 bases and 4 bases, with 11 bases remaining between them. Germline-derived CDR1 and CDR2 are SGHAT and FQNNGV. The CDR3 sequence is CASSLERGSADTQYF. The CDR3 nucleotides read TGTGCCAGCAGCTTAGAAAGGGGAAGCGCAGATACGCAGTATTTT.

The DNA of the CDR3 is TGTGCCAGCAGTGAGAGGGGGGACTACGATCAGCCCCAGCATTTT. It encodes CASSERGDYDQPQHF. The chain joins TRBV25-1 to TRBJ1-5; a weak D match, TRBD1 (6 bases). The CDR3 consists of 15 residues. V lost 3 bases and J 5 bases, leaving 14 bases between the germline ends. Germline V lookup: CDR1 MGHDK, CDR2 SYGVNS.

This rearrangement joins TRBV9 to TRBJ2-6; 9 bases agree with TRBD1. V shed 7 bases and J 0 bases; nucleotides not matched to a gene: 11. The CDR3 runs to 18 residues. Germline assignment: CDR1 SGDLS and CDR2 YYNGEE. In DNA, the CDR3 is TGTGCCAGCCAGCCAACAGGGGGCCCAAGCTCTGGGGCCAACGTCCTGACTTTC. This encodes CASQPTGGPSSGANVLTF. Together with reference TRBV9 and TRBJ2-6, the CDR3 gives the full variable domain: DSGVTQTPKHLITATGQRVTLRCSPRSGDLSVYWYQQSLDQGLQFLIQYYNGEERAKGNILERFSAQQFPDLHSELNLSSLELGDSALYFCASQPTGGPSSGANVLTFGAGSRLTVL.

V is TRBV7-9 and J is TRBJ1-2; D unclear. This CDR3 region has 14 residues. With 1 base removed from V and 5 bases from J, the gap between germline ends came to 11 bases. Germline lookup yields CDR1 SEHNR and CDR2 FQNEAQ (reference sequence). CDR3 DNA sequence: TGTGCCAGCAGCTTAGAGACGGTCATATATGGCTACACCTTC. Amino acids: CASSLETVIYGYTF.

The V gene is TRBV20-1, the J gene TRBJ1-5; D is unclear. The germline V and J ends were trimmed by 8 bases and 9 bases, with 11 bases remaining between them. CDR3 length equals 10 residues. Germline V CDR1 and CDR2: DFQATT, SNEGSKA (reference sequence). CDR3 bases: TGCAGTCTAAGATCCGGGCCCCAGCATTTT. It specifies CSLRSGPQHF.

The chain is built from TRBV19 and TRBJ1-5, with a possible D match to TRBD1 (6 bases). Trimming left V 6 bases short and J 0 bases short, with 12 bases between. Germline assignment: CDR1 LNHDA and CDR2 SQIVND (reference sequence). CDR3 length: 15 residues. This chain's CDR3 is CASRRQGTSNQPQHF. CDR3 nucleotide sequence: TGTGCCAGTAGGCGCCAGGGGACTAGCAATCAGCCCCAGCATTTT.

Details on this clone: This likely comes from a read error, as the CDR3 has no conserved phenylalanine or tryptophan at its end. No DNA is shown, since the ends of the CDR3 on it are uncertain; the CDR3 is the one TCRdb lists. This chain links TRBV6-1 with TRBJ1-1. Looked up from germline, CDR1 is MNHNS and CDR2 is SASEGT. The CDR3 length equals 11 residues, ends included. The chain's CDR3 is CASSEGGTPRH.

The chain uses TRBV9 and TRBJ2-5; 8 positions agree with TRBD2. This CDR3 comprises 15 residues. The J segment lost 4 bases and the V segment lost 0 bases, leaving 5 bases of the junction unmatched. The germline gives CDR1 SGDLS, CDR2 YYNGEE. The CDR3 loop is CASSVVAGLGETQYF. In nucleotides, the CDR3 is TGTGCCAGCAGCGTAGTAGCGGGGCTGGGAGAGACCCAGTACTTC.

The V call is TRBV11-3, the J call TRBJ2-5; 13 bases fit TRBD2. CDR1 and CDR2 (germline): SGHNT, YENEEA. The CDR3 totals 14 residues. V was clipped by 6 bases and J by 4 bases; unmatched bases: 2. The CDR3 protein is CASSWTSGGETQYF. The CDR3 coding sequence is TGTGCCAGCAGTTGGACTAGCGGGGGAGAGACCCAGTACTTC.

Only a few counts were recorded for this clone. This chain links TRBV20-1 with TRBJ1-2; D perhaps matches TRBD1 (5 bases). Germline CDR1 reads DFQATT; CDR2 reads SNEGSKA (reference sequence). The CDR3 extends over 13 amino acids. Trimming stripped 3 bases from V and 6 bases from J, with 14 bases between. The CDR3: CSASWGQGNGYTF. DNA of the CDR3: TGCAGTGCTAGTTGGGGTCAGGGAAATGGCTACACCTTC.

J is TRBJ1-3 and V is TRBV6-5, with unresolved D. V dropped 7 bases and J dropped 0 bases, with 13 bases sitting between them. Per the germline V gene, CDR1 is MNHEY and CDR2 is SVGAGI. CDR3 length: 15 amino acids. The CDR3: CASTKLLSSGNTIYF. The CDR3 nucleotides are TGTGCCAGCACTAAACTACTGAGCTCTGGAAACACCATATATTTT.

This rearrangement joins TRBV9 to TRBJ1-4; D call uncertain. Germline V gives CDR1 SGDLS, CDR2 YYNGEE. V shed 0 bases and J shed 2 bases, with 8 bases lying between them. This CDR3 has 15 residues. The CDR3 DNA reads as TGTGCCAGCAGCGTAGGCCCCCAGACTAATGAAAAACTGTTTTTT. Translation gives CASSVGPQTNEKLFF.